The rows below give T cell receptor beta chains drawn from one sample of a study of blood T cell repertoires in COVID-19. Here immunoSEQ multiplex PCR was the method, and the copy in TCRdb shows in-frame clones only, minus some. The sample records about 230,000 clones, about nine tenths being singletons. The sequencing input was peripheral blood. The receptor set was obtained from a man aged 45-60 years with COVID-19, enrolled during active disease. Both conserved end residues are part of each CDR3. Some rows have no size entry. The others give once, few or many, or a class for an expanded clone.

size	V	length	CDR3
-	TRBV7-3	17	CASSSEPTGTGANVLTF
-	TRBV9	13	CASSVGGRNTIYF
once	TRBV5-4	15	CASSSTGARVEKLFF
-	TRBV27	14	CASGAEGASYGYTF
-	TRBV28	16	CASIPGGPRPGNEQFF
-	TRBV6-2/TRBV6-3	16	CASSFPAGRVKNIQYF
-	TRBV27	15	CASLLMGHSGNTIYF
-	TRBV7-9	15	CASRGSGRSGDTQYF
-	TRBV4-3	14	CASSQELGAGGYTF
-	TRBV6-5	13	CASSRGAGETQYF
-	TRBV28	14	CASSESGSNEKLFF
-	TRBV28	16	CASSLPGQGLNSPLHF
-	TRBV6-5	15	CASSSRLWRYDEQFF
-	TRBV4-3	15	CASSPGTGSRTEAFF
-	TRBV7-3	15	CASSLPGQGYNEQFF
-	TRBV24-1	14	CATSEGGVYNEQFF
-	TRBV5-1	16	CASRLQLSGSSYEQYF
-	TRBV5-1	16	CASSLEDSRAKNIQYF
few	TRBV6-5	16	CASSYSRLSGANVLTF
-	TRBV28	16	CASSRLGLAGYNEQFF